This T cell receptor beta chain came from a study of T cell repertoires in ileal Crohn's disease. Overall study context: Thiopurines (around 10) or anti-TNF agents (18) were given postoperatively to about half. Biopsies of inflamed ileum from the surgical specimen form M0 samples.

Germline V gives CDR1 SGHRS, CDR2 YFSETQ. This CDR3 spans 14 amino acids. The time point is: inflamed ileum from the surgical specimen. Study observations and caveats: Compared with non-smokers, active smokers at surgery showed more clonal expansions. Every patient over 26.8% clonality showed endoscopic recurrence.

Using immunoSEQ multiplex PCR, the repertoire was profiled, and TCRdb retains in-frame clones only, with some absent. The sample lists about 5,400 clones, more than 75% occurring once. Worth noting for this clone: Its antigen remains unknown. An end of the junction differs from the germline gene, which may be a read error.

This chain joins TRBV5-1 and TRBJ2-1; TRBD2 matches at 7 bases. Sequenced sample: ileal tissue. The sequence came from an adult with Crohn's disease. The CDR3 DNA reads TGCGCCAGTTTCCGGGACTACGGTTACAGTGAGCAGTTCTTC. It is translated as CASFRDYGYSEQFF. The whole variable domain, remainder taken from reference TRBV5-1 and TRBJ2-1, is KAGVTQTPRYLIKTRGQQVTLSCSPISGHRSVSWYQQTPGQGLQFLFEYFSETQRNKGNFPGRFSGRQFSNSRSEMNVSTLELGDSALYLCASFRDYGYSEQFFGPGTRLTVL.